This T cell receptor beta chain is drawn from a study of neurological immune-mediated disorders. Germline assignment: CDR1 SGHDT and CDR2 YYEEEE. The CDR3 runs to 18 residues. The ends lost 0 bases at V and 0 bases at J; junction bases unmatched: 9. Template-switch 5'RACE cDNA synthesis added a 10-nucleotide unique molecular identifier. Via MiXCR, TCRdb re-called the 5' RACE reads, giving one row per CDR3 protein. The data hold roughly 62,000 distinct CDR3 sequences, with approximately 10% observed a single time. This clonotype was observed at least ten times. The study built unsorted libraries from 2 million PBMCs kept at -80 C.

The receptor was derived from a man aged 60-69 years in good health. Material: PBMCs. This chain connects TRBV5-6 to TRBJ2-1, with 7 positions matching TRBD1. The CDR3, as DNA: TGTGCCAGCAGCTTGGAGGGGGTTGACAGGGTCTCCTACAATGAGCAGTTCTTC. Its translation: CASSLEGVDRVSYNEQFF.